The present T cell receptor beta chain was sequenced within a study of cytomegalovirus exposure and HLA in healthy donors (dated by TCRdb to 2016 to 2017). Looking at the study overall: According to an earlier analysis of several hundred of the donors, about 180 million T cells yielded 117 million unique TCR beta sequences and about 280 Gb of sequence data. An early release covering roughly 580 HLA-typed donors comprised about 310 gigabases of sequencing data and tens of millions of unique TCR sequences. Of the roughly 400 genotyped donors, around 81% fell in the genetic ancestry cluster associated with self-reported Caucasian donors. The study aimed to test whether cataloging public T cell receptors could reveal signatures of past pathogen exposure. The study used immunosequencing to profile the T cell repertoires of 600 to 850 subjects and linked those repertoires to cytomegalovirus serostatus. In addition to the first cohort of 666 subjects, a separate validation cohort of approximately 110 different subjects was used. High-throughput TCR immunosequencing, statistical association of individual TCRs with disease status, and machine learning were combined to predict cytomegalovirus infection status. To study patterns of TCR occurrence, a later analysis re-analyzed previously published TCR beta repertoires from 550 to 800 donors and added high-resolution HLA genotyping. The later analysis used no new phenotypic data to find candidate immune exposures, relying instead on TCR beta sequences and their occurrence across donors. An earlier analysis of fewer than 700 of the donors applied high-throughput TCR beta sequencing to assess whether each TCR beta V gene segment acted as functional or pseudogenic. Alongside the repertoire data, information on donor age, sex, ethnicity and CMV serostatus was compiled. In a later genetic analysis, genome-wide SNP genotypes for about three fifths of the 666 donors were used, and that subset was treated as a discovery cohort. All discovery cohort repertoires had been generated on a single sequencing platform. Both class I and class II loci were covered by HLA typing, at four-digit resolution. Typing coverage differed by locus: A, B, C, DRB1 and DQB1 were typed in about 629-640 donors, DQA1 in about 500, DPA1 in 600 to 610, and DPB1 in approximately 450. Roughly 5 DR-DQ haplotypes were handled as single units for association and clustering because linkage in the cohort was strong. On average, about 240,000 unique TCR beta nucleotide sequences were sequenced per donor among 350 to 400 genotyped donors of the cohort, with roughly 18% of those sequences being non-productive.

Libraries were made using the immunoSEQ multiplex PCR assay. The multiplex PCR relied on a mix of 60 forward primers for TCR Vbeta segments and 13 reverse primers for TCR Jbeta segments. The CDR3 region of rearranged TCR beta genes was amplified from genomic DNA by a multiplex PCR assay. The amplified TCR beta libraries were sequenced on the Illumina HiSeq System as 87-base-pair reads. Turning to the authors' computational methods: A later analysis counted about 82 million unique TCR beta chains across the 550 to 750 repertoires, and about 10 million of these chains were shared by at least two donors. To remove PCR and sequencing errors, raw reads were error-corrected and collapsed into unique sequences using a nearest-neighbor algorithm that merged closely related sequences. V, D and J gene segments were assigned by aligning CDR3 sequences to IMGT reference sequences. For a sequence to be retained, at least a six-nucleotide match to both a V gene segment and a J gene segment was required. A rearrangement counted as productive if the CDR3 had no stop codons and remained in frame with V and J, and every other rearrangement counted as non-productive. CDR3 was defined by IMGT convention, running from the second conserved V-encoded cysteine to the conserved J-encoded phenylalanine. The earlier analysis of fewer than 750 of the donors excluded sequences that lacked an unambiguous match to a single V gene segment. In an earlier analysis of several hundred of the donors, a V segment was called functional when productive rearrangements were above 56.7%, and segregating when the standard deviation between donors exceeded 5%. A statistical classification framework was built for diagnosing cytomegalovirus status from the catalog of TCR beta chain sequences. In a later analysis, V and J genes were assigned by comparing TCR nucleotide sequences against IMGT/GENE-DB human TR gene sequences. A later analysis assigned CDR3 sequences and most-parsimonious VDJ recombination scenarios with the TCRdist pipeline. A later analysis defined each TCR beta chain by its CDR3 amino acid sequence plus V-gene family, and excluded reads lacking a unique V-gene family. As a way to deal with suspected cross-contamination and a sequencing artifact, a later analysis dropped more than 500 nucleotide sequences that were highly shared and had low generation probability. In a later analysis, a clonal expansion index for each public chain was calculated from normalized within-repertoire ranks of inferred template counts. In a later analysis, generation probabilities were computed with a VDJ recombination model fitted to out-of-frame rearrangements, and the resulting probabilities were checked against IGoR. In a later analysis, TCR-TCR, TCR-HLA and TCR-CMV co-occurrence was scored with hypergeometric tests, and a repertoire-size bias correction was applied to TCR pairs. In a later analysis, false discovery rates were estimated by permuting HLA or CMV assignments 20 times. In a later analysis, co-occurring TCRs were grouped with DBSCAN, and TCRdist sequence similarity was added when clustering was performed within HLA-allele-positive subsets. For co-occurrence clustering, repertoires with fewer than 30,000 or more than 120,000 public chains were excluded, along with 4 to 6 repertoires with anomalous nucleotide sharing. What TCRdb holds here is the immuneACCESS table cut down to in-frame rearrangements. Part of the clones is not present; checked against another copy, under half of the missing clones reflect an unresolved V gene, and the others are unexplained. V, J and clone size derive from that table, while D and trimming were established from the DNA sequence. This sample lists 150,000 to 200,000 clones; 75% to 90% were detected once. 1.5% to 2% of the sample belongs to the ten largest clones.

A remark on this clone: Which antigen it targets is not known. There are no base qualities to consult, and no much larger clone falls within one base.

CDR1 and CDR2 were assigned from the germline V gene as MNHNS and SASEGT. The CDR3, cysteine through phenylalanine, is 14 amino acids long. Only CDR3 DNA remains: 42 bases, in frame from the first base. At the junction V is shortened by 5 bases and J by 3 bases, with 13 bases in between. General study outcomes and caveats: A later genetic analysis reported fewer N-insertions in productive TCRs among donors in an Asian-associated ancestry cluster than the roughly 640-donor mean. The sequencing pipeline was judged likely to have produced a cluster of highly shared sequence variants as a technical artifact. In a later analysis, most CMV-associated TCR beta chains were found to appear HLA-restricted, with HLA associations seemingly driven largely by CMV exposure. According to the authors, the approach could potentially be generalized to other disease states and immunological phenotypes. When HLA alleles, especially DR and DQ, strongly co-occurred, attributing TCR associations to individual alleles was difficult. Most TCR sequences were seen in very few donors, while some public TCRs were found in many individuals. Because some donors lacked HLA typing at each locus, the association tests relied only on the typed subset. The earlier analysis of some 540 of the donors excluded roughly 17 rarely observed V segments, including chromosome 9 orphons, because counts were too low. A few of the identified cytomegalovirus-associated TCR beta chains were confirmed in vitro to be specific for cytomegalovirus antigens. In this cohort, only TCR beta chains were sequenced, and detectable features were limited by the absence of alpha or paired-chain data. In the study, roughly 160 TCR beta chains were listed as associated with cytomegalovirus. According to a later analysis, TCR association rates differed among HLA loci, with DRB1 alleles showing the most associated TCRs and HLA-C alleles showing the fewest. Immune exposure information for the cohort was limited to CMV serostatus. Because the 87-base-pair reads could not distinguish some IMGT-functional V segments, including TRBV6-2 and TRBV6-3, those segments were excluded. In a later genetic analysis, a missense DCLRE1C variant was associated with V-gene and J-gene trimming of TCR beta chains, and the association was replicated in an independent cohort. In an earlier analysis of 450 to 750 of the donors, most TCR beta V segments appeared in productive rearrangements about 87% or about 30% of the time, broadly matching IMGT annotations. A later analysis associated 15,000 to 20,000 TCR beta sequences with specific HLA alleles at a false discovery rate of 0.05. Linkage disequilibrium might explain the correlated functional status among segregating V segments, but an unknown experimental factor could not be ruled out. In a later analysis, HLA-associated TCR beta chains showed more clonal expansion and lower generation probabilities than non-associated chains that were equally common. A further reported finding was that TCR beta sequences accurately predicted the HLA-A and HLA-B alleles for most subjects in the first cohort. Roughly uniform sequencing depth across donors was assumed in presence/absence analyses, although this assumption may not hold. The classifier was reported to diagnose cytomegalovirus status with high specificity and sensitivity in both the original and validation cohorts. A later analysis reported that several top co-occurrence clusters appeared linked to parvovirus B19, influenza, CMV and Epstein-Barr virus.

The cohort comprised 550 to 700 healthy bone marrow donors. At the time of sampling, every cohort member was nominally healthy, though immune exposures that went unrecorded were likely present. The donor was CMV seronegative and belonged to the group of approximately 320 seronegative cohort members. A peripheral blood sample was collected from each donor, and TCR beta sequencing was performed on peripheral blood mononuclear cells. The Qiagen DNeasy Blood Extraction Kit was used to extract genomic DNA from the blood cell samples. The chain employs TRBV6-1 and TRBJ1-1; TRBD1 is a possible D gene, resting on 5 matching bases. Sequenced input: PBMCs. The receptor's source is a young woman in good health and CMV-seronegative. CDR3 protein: CASSQGWGYTEAFF. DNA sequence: TGTGCCAGCAGTCAGGGATGGGGTTACACTGAAGCTTTCTTT.